The entry below gives a single T cell receptor beta chain sequence along with its context. The data originate from a study of blood T cell repertoires in COVID-19. Study background: In each case, the material was cDNA or gDNA derived from T cells, B-cell-depleted T cells, or PBMCs.

How the authors handled the data: Nucleated cell number was recorded as an estimate derived from reference gene primer amplification. Generated by immunoSEQ multiplex PCR, the TCRdb table keeps only in-frame clones and is missing some. That table furnishes V, J and clone size, whereas the DNA furnished D and trimming. The sample consists of some 280,000 clones, roughly nine tenths of them appearing once. The sequence was collected from a woman between 40 and 50 years old who had recovered from COVID-19. Sequencing was done on a sample of peripheral blood.

The CDR3 coding sequence is TGTGCCAGCGGGAGGACGGGGCAGAATGAGCAGTTCTTC. Residues: CASGRTGQNEQFF. The chain combines TRBV12-3 or TRBV12-4 with TRBJ2-1, with D possibly being TRBD2 (6 bases). There are 13 residues in the CDR3. Trimming left V 8 bases short and J 7 bases short, with 15 bases between.